This T cell receptor (beta chain) emerged from a study of blood T cell repertoires in COVID-19. Across the whole study: Researchers got acute and convalescent COVID-19 samples from the United States, Italy and Spain.

V trimming: 3 bases; J trimming: 2 bases; junction bases outside the gene matches: 11. This CDR3 contains 17 residues. Germline V lookup: CDR1 GTSNPN, CDR2 SVGIG (reference sequence). Some clones are missing from TCRdb's copy, which holds only in-frame ones; the method was immunoSEQ multiplex PCR. The sample gives just over 150,000 clones, 70% to 85% of which show up once; roughly 20% is in the top ten. The rearrangement joins TRBV30 to TRBJ2-1; 9 bases are shared with TRBD2. Sequencing used peripheral blood. The TCR sequence derives from a woman older than 75 with acute or convalescent COVID-19. The CDR3 nucleotides read TGTGCCTGGAGCGTACGTAGGGCTAGCGGGACCTACAATGAGCAGTTCTTC. It yields the protein CAWSVRRASGTYNEQFF.